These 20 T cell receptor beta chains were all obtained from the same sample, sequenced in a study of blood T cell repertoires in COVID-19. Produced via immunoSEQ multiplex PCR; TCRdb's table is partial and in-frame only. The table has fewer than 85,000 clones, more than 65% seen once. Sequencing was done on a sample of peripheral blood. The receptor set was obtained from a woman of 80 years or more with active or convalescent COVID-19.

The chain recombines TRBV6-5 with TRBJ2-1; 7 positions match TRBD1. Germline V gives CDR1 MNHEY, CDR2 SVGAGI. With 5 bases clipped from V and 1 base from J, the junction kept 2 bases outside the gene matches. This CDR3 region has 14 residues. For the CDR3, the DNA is TGTGCCAGCAGTCGACAGGGTTCCTACAATGAGCAGTTCTTC. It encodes CASSRQGSYNEQFF.

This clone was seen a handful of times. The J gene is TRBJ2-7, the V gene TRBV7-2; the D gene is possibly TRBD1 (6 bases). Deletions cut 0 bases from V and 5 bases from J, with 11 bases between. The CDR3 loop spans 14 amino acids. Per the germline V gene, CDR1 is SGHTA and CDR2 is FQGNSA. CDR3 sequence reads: CASSLAGRGNEQYF. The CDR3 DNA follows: TGTGCCAGCAGCTTAGCGGGCAGGGGAAACGAGCAGTACTTC.

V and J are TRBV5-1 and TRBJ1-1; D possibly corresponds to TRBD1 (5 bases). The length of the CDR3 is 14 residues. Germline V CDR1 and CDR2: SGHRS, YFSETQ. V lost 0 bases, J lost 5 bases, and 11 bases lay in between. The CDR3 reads CASSLGGGGTEAFF. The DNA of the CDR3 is TGCGCCAGCAGCTTGGGCGGCGGGGGAACTGAAGCTTTCTTT.

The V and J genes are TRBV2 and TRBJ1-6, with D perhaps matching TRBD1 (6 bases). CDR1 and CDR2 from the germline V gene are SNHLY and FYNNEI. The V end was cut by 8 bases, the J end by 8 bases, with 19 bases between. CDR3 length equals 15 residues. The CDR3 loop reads CASRGGNWVYSPLHF. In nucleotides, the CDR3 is TGTGCCAGCCGAGGGGGTAACTGGGTTTATTCACCCCTCCACTTT.

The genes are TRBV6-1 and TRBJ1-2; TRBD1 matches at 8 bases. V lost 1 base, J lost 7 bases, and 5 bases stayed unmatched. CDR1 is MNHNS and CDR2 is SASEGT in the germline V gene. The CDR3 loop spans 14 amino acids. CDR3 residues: CASSEDTGGSGYTF. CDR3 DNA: TGTGCCAGCAGTGAAGATACAGGGGGAAGTGGCTACACCTTC.

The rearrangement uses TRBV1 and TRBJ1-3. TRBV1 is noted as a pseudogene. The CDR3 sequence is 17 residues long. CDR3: CTSSPRRDRDSGNTIYF. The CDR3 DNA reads TGCACCAGCAGCCCCAGGCGGGACCGTGACTCTGGAAACACCATATATTTT.

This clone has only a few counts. For the CDR3, the DNA is TGTGCCAGCAGCGTAACAGGGACGATCTCTGGAAACACCATATATTTT. Protein sequence: CASSVTGTISGNTIYF. The V call is TRBV9, the J call TRBJ1-3; D might be TRBD1 (6 bases). The V end was cut by 1 base, the J end by 0 bases, with 11 bases between. CDR1 and CDR2 (germline): SGDLS, YYNGEE. CDR3 length: 16 amino acids.

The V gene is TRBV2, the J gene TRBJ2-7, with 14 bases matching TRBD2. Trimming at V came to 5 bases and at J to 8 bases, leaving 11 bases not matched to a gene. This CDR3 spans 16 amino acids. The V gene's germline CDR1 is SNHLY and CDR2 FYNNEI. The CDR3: CASSPGLAGGLGQQYF. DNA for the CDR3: TGTGCCAGCAGTCCCGGACTAGCGGGGGGACTCGGGCAGCAGTACTTC.

The CDR3 coding sequence is TGTGCCAGCAGCGACCGGAGAGGGGGAAACATTCAGTACTTC. Its translation: CASSDRRGGNIQYF. The V and J genes are TRBV9 and TRBJ2-4, with D perhaps TRBD1 (6 bases). The CDR3 has 14 amino acids. Germline CDR1 and CDR2: SGDLS and YYNGEE. Trimming shortened V by 3 bases and J by 6 bases, and 13 bases separated the two germline ends.

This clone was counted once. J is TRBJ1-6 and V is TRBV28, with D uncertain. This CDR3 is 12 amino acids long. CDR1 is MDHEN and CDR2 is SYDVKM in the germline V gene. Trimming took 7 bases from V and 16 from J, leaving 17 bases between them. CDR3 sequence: CASKLGGDPLHF. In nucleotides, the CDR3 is TGTGCCAGCAAGCTAGGAGGAGACCCTCTCCACTTT.

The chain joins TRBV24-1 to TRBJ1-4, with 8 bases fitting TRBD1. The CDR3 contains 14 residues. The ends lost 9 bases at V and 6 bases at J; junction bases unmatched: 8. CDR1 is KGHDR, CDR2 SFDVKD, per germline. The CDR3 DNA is TGTGCCACCGCGGGGCAGGGGGCCGATGAAAAACTGTTTTTT. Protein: CATAGQGADEKLFF.

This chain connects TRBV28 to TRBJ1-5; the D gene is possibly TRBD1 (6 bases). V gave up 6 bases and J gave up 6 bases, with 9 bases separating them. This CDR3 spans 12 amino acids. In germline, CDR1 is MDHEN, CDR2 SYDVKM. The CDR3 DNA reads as TGTGCCAGCAGGGGAGGGGGTCAGCCCCAGCATTTT. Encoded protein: CASRGGGQPQHF.

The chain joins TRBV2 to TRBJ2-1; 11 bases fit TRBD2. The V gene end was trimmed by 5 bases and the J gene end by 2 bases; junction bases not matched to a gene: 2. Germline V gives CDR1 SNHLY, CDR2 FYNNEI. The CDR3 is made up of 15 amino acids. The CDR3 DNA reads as TGTGCCAGCAGTCTAGCGGGGGGCGCCTACAATGAGCAGTTCTTC. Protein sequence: CASSLAGGAYNEQFF.

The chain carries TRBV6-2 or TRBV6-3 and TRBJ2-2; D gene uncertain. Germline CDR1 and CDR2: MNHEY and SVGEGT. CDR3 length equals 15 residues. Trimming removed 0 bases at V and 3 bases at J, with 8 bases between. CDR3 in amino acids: CASSYSSTYTGELFF. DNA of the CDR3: TGTGCCAGCAGTTACTCGAGCACGTACACCGGGGAGCTGTTTTTT.

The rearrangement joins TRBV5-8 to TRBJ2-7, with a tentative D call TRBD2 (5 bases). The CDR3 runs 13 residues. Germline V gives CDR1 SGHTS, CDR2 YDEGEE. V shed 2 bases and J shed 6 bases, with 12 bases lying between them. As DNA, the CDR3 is TGTGCCAGCAGCTTTGATCTGGGGAGCGAGCAGTACTTC. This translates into CASSFDLGSEQYF. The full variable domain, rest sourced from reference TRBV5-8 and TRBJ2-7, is EAGVTQSPTHLIKTRGQQATLRCSPISGHTSVYWYQQALGLGLQFLLWYDEGEERNRGNFPPRFSGRQFPNYSSELNVNALELEDSALYLCASSFDLGSEQYFGPGTRLTVT.

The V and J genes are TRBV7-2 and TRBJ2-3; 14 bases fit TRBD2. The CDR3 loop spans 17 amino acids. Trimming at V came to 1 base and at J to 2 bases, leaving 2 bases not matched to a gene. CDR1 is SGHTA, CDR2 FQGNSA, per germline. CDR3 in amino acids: CASSLGLAGGTTDTQYF. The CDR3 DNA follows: TGTGCCAGCAGCTTAGGACTAGCGGGGGGGACCACAGATACGCAGTATTTT.

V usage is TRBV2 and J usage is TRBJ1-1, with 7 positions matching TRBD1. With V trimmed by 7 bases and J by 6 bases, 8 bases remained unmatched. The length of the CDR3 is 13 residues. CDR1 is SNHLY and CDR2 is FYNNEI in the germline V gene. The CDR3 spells CASTDDRAAEAFF. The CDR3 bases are TGTGCCAGCACCGATGACAGGGCGGCTGAAGCTTTCTTT.

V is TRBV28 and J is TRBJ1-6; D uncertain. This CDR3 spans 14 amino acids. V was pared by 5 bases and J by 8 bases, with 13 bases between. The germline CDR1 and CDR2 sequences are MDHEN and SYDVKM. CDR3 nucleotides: TGTGCCAGCAGTCCGGGAGGGAGGGATTCACCCCTCCACTTT. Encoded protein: CASSPGGRDSPLHF.

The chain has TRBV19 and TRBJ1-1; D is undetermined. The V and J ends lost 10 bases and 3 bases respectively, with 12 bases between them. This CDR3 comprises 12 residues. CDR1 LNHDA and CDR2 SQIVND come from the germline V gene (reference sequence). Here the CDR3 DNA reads TGTGCCACGGCCCCGGGAGACACTGAAGCTTTCTTT. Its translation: CATAPGDTEAFF.

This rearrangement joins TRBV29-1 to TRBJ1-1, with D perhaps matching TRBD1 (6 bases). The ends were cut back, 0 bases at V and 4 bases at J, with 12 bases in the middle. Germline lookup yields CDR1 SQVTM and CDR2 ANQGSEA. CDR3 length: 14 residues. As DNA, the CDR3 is TGCAGCGTTGAAGATGACAGGTTGGGCACTGAAGCTTTCTTT. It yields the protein CSVEDDRLGTEAFF.